The clone carrying this TCR beta chain was counted many times. The antigen is undetermined. Repertoires were generated with immunoSEQ multiplex PCR, while TCRdb's copy carries only in-frame clones and drops some. The profile shows about 50,000 clones, less than 80% of them singletons. These data come from a study of a mutant IDH1 vaccine in newly diagnosed glioma. Whole-study context: Receipt of radiotherapy, temozolomide, or both preceded the study, and most received both. Visits designated V12 and V13 were conducted at weeks 35 and 47, respectively.

This sample's time point: week 47, end of study. Alongside topical imiquimod, each dose of vaccine comprised 300 ug of mutant IDH1 20-mer peptide. Study results and limitations: Immune responses arising from the vaccine appeared in around 93% of patients.

The TCR sequence derives from a man over 45 with glioma. The sequencing used PBMCs, collected from a glioma patient whose treatment included an IDH1 peptide vaccine.

The CDR3 nucleotides are TGTGCCAGCGGACAGGGCGGGGACAATTCACCCCTCCACTTT. It is translated as CASGQGGDNSPLHF. The V call is TRBV9, the J call TRBJ1-6; TRBD1 agrees at 8 bases. This CDR3 contains 14 residues. J gave up 7 bases and V 7 bases, and 7 bases lay outside the gene matches. CDR1 and CDR2 from the germline V gene are SGDLS and YYNGEE. The variable domain in full, with the rest retrieved from reference TRBV9 and TRBJ1-6, is DSGVTQTPKHLITATGQRVTLRCSPRSGDLSVYWYQQSLDQGLQFLIQYYNGEERAKGNILERFSAQQFPDLHSELNLSSLELGDSALYFCASGQGGDNSPLHFGNGTRLTVT.